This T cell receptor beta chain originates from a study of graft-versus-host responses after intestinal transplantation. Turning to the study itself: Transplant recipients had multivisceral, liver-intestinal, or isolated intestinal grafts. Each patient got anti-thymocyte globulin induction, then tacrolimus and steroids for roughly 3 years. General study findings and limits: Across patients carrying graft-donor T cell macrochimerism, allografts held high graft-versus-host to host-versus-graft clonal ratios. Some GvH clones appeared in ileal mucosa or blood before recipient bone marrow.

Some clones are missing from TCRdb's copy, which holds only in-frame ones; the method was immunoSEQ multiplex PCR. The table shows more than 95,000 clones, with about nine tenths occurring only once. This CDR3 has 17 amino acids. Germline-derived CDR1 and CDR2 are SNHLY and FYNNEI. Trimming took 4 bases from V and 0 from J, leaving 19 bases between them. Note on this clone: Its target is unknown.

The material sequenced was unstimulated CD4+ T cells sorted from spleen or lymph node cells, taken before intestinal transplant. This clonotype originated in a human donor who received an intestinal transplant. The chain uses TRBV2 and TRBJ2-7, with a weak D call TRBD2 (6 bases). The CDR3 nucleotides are TGTGCCAGCAGTGTCCCAGCGCGGGGCGCGGGCTCCTACGAGCAGTACTTC. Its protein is CASSVPARGAGSYEQYF.